This T cell receptor (beta chain) was sequenced in a study of CD8 T cells in ankylosing spondylitis. The study, taken as a whole, reports: In synovial fluid and blood from reactive arthritis, some motif variants were previously reported. Clones linked to disease were reported to show significant enrichment in matched ankylosing spondylitis synovial fluid.

This clonotype was observed a handful of times. Its antigen is undetermined. Germline V CDR1 and CDR2: SGHTA, FQGNSA. The CDR3 loop spans 17 amino acids. Trimming removed 0 bases at V and 1 base at J, with 13 bases between. Generation of TCR beta libraries employed quantitative 5'-RACE incorporating molecular barcodes. TCRdb redid the calling of the 5' RACE reads with MiXCR, one entry per CDR3 protein. The sample consists of tens of thousands of distinct CDR3 sequences, about 11% of them appearing once. The J gene is TRBJ2-1, the V gene TRBV7-2; D possibly uses TRBD1 or TRBD2 (5 bases each). The TCR originated in a male donor with ankylosing spondylitis or in good health (not recorded which). Sequencing was carried out using blood, either unsorted or a sorted T cell fraction (not recorded which). The CDR3, as DNA: TGTGCCAGCAGCTTAGCGCCTCGGGGCGGATCCTACAATGAGCAGTTCTTC. Translated, it gives CASSLAPRGGSYNEQFF.